The clone carrying this T cell receptor (beta chain) came up a few times. The sample originates from a study of blood T cell repertoires in COVID-19. Profiling relied on immunoSEQ multiplex PCR, and the TCRdb table lists in-frame clones only, not all of them. This sample has fewer than 250,000 clones; 70% to 85% occur once, and the top ten carry approximately 3%. Trimming at V came to 7 bases and at J to 2 bases, leaving 16 bases not matched to a gene. CDR1 MDHEN and CDR2 SYDVKM come from the germline V gene. The CDR3 runs 19 residues. The sample taken for sequencing was PBMCs or T cells enriched from blood (not recorded which). This sequence joins TRBV28 and TRBJ2-7; 14 bases are a match to TRBD2. The TCR sequence derives from a woman aged 25 to 39 who had recovered from COVID-19. Here the CDR3 DNA reads TGTGCCAGCAACAACTCGCCGGGACTAGCGGGAGAGGTTACCTACGAGCAGTACTTC. Protein sequence: CASNNSPGLAGEVTYEQYF.